One and the same sample provided the 22 T cell receptor beta chains below, sequenced in a study of T cells in Graves' hyperthyroidism and ophthalmopathy. RNA transcripts served as the template for amplifying TCR beta CDR3 regions. The TCR CDR3 was amplified in a first-round RT-PCR using the HTBI primer set. TCRdb itself ran the multiplex PCR reads through MiXCR, one entry per CDR3 protein. The sample holds under 350,000 distinct CDR3 sequences; about a sixth are singletons and the top ten take over 45%. Material: blood. Receptor source: a woman aged 60-75 years with Graves' ophthalmopathy.

This clonotype showed up many times. The chain combines TRBV19 with TRBJ1-1, with no clear D. CDR1 is LNHDA and CDR2 is SQIVND in the germline V gene (reference sequence). V lost 3 bases and J lost 5, with 13 bases in between. There are 14 residues in the CDR3. CDR3 sequence (DNA): TGTGCCAGTAGTATGGTATCGGGGAGGACTGAAGCTTTCTTT. This translates into CASSMVSGRTEAFF. The full variable domain, completed using reference TRBV19 and TRBJ1-1, is DGGITQSPKYLFRKEGQNVTLSCEQNLNHDAMYWYRQDPGQGLRLIYYSQIVNDFQKGDIAEGYSVSREKKESFPLTVTSAQKNPTAFYLCASSMVSGRTEAFFGQGTRLTVV.

The table lists this clonotype with a few counts. V and J are TRBV30 and TRBJ2-4; 12 nucleotides match TRBD2. The germline CDR1 and CDR2 sequences are GTSNPN and SVGIG (reference sequence). The CDR3 loop spans 15 amino acids. Unmatched junction bases numbered 5, after V lost 8 bases and J lost 0 bases. The CDR3 nucleotides read TGTGCCGGAGAACTAGCGGGAGGAGCCAAAAACATTCAGTACTTC. It yields the protein CAGELAGGAKNIQYF.

V is TRBV7-9 and J is TRBJ1-4; D uncertain. The CDR3 is made up of 14 amino acids. Trimming stripped 5 bases from V and 4 bases from J, with 11 bases between. CDR1 and CDR2 (germline): SEHNR, FQNEAQ (reference sequence). Written as DNA, the CDR3 is TGTGCCAGCAGCCACCCAGACGGTAATGAAAAACTGTTTTTT. Encoded protein: CASSHPDGNEKLFF.

This clonotype was found many times. The chain couples TRBV6-1 to TRBJ2-1; D perhaps matches TRBD2 (6 bases). The CDR3 contains 14 residues. The germline V gene has CDR1 MNHNS and CDR2 SASEGT. Trimming shortened V by 10 bases and J by 6 bases, and 19 bases separated the two germline ends. The CDR3: CATLPGLYPNEQFF. The CDR3 coding sequence is TGTGCCACCCTCCCCGGACTATACCCCAATGAGCAGTTCTTC.

This clonotype was detected ten times or more. The V and J genes are TRBV7-6 and TRBJ2-7; 8 bases match TRBD1. J lost 5 bases, V lost 1 base, and 7 bases had no gene match. This CDR3 contains 15 residues. CDR1 and CDR2 from the germline V gene are SGHVS and FNYEAQ. The CDR3 bases are TGTGCCAGCAGCTTAGTGACAGGGGCAGGGGACGAGCAGTACTTC. Translation: CASSLVTGAGDEQYF.

This clonotype has ten or more counts. This chain links TRBV13 with TRBJ1-4, with TRBD1 matching 12 bases. The CDR3 is made up of 16 amino acids. Germline V gives CDR1 PRHDT, CDR2 FYEKMQ (reference sequence). V was clipped by 3 bases and J by 10 bases; unmatched bases: 9. CDR3 region: CASSLGPGTGGRKLFF. In DNA form, the CDR3 reads TGTGCCAGCAGCTTGGGGCCCGGGACAGGGGGCAGAAAACTGTTTTTT.

This clonotype came up a few times. The V gene is TRBV20-1, the J gene TRBJ2-3, with 10 bases matching TRBD2. With V trimmed by 6 bases and J by 1 base, 4 bases remained unmatched. The CDR3 covers 14 residues. The germline CDR1 and CDR2 sequences are DFQATT and SNEGSKA (reference sequence). The CDR3 DNA reads TGCAGTGCCCTAGCGGGAGTAGGCACAGATACGCAGTATTTT. Its translation: CSALAGVGTDTQYF.

The V call is TRBV11-2, the J call TRBJ2-7; D gene ambiguous. Germline CDR1 SGHAT, CDR2 FQNNGV. Trimming cost V 3 bases and J 0 bases, with 12 bases left between them. The CDR3 is 15 amino acids. The CDR3, as DNA: TGTGCCAGCAGCTTCCGGGCGGATAGCTCCTACGAGCAGTACTTC. This translates into CASSFRADSSYEQYF.

This clonotype was observed a handful of times. The genes are TRBV4-1 and TRBJ2-5; tentatively, D is TRBD2 (5 bases). Germline lookup yields CDR1 MGHRA and CDR2 YSYEKL. Trimming cost V 4 bases and J 4 bases, with 22 bases left between them. CDR3 length: 17 amino acids. For the CDR3, the DNA is TGCGCCAGCAGCCGATGGATCGGAGGCAGGAAAGGAGAGACCCAGTACTTC. Its protein product is CASSRWIGGRKGETQYF.

This clonotype was seen repeatedly, ten times or more. The V call is TRBV7-8, the J call TRBJ2-7; D is perhaps TRBD2 (5 bases). Germline loops: CDR1 SGHVS, CDR2 FQNEAQ. V gave up 8 bases and J gave up 0 bases, with 20 bases separating them. The CDR3 is 16 residues long. The DNA for the CDR3 is TGTGCCAGCGGCTCCCAGCCAGGAGGAGCCTCCTACGAGCAGTACTTC. Translating it yields CASGSQPGGASYEQYF.

This clonotype has ten or more counts. The chain joins TRBV19 to TRBJ2-7; D possibly corresponds to TRBD2 (5 bases). CDR3 length: 14 residues. Trimming cost V 5 bases and J 1 base, with 12 bases left between them. Germline V lookup: CDR1 LNHDA, CDR2 SQIVND (reference sequence). The CDR3 reads CASSPGGWSYEQYF. The CDR3 DNA reads TGTGCCAGTAGTCCCGGAGGTTGGTCCTACGAGCAGTACTTC.

This sequence joins TRBV25-1 and TRBJ1-6, with TRBD1 as a possible D gene (5 bases). CDR1 and CDR2 (germline): MGHDK, SYGVNS. The CDR3 runs to 16 residues. V lost 4 bases, J lost 6 bases, and 16 bases lay in between. The CDR3 nucleotides are TGTGCCAGCAGTGCAAAGGACTCGGGACGTAATTCACCCCTCCACTTT. Its translation is CASSAKDSGRNSPLHF.

This clonotype was found many times. This chain joins TRBV7-6 and TRBJ2-1; TRBD1 agrees at 8 bases. With 3 bases clipped from V and 1 base from J, the junction kept 8 bases outside the gene matches. Germline values: CDR1 SGHVS, CDR2 FNYEAQ. The CDR3 runs 17 residues. CDR3 sequence: CASSLGYRGYSYNEQFF. Here the CDR3 DNA reads TGTGCCAGCAGCTTGGGCTACAGGGGGTATTCCTACAATGAGCAGTTCTTC.

The V gene is TRBV5-1, the J gene TRBJ1-2; a possible D gene is TRBD1 (5 bases). Per germline, CDR1 SGHRS and CDR2 YFSETQ. This CDR3 has 13 residues. V lost 4 bases and J 6 bases, leaving 13 bases between the germline ends. CDR3 region: CASSEHGGDGYTF. The CDR3 nucleotides read TGCGCCAGCAGCGAACACGGGGGAGATGGCTACACCTTC.

In its sample, this clonotype was seen a few times. V is TRBV15 and J is TRBJ1-5; 8 positions match TRBD1. The CDR3 contains 15 residues. Germline CDR1 is LNHNV and CDR2 is YYDKDF (reference sequence). J was trimmed by 5 bases and V by 0 bases; bases with no gene match: 3. The CDR3 nucleotides read TGTGCCACCAGCAGAGACAGGGGGCCCCATCAGCCCCAGCATTTT. Protein sequence: CATSRDRGPHQPQHF.

In its sample, this clonotype was seen many times. This chain uses TRBV5-1 with TRBJ2-2, with D hard to call. This CDR3 spans 12 amino acids. V was clipped by 1 base and J by 7 bases, with 5 bases between them. Germline CDR1 and CDR2: SGHRS and YFSETQ. This CDR3 reads CASSLWLGELFF. In DNA, the CDR3 is TGCGCCAGCAGCTTGTGGCTCGGGGAGCTGTTTTTT.

This clonotype has a count of ten or more. The chain employs TRBV7-9 and TRBJ2-2, with D possibly TRBD1 on 6 matching bases. The CDR3 extends over 17 amino acids. Germline loops: CDR1 SEHNR, CDR2 FQNEAQ (reference sequence). V lost 4 bases and J 7 bases, leaving 22 bases between the germline ends. The CDR3 here is CASSSLGQRTGSGELFF. The CDR3, as DNA: TGTGCCAGCAGCTCCCTAGGACAGCGAACAGGCAGCGGGGAGCTGTTTTTT.

Details on this clonotype: This clone may be a read error of a much larger clone one base away. This likely comes from a read error, as the CDR3 has no conserved phenylalanine or tryptophan at its end. The chain uses TRBV28 and TRBJ2-1; D perhaps matches TRBD2 (5 bases). V dropped 6 bases and J dropped 2 bases, with 11 bases sitting between them. Germline V gene sequence: CDR1 MDHEN, CDR2 SYDVKM. The CDR3 totals 14 residues. CDR3 sequence: CASRGGFPYNEQFL. CDR3 bases: TGTGCCAGCAGAGGCGGGTTTCCCTACAATGAGCAGTTCCTC.

For this clonotype: At one of its ends the junction is not consistent with the germline gene, which may arise from a read error. This chain joins TRBV5-1 and TRBJ1-1, with TRBD1 matching 7 bases. The CDR3 length is 16 residues. The germline V gene encodes CDR1 SGHRS and CDR2 YFSETQ. For the CDR3, the DNA is TGCGCCAGCAGCTTGGAAGGGACAGCCTTGAAGACTGAAGCTTTCTTT. Protein product: CASSLEGTALKTEAFF.

The DNA for the CDR3 is TGTGCCAGCAGCGTAGCTTCGGGAGTCGGGGAGACCCAGTACTTC. Translation gives CASSVASGVGETQYF. V usage is TRBV9 and J usage is TRBJ2-5, with D maybe TRBD2 (6 bases). CDR1 is SGDLS and CDR2 is YYNGEE in the germline V gene. The CDR3 has 15 amino acids. Trimming left V 0 bases short and J 5 bases short, with 14 bases between.

J is TRBJ2-1 and V is TRBV20-1; no clear D. Germline V gene data show CDR1 as DFQATT and CDR2 as SNEGSKA (reference sequence). Trimming shortened V by 1 base and J by 0 bases, and 16 bases separated the two germline ends. There are 17 residues in the CDR3. The CDR3 is CSARGTGSVSSYNEQFF. DNA of the CDR3: TGCAGTGCTAGAGGGACCGGGTCGGTTAGCTCCTACAATGAGCAGTTCTTC.

This clonotype has only one observation. The V and J genes are TRBV7-6 and TRBJ1-6, with a weak D call TRBD1 (5 bases). This CDR3 is built from 16 residues. Trimming removed 6 bases at V and 0 bases at J, with 12 bases between. Looked up from germline, CDR1 is SGHVS and CDR2 is FNYEAQ. The CDR3: CASSIDRSSYNSPLHF. The CDR3 nucleotides read TGTGCCAGCAGTATAGACAGAAGCTCCTATAATTCACCCCTCCACTTT.